This T cell receptor (beta chain) was documented in a study of T cell repertoires in aging, cancer and after chemotherapy. Study information: Donors were grouped into six age bands spanning 30 or younger through 70 or older. Repeat sampling of healthy donors over several months to years showed clear clonal overlap.

Trimming took off 4 bases at V and 2 bases at J, with 15 bases between the two ends. Germline values: CDR1 MNHNS, CDR2 SASEGT. The CDR3 spans 15 residues. The template was genomic DNA from peripheral blood, not RNA. Study-wide points: In cancer patients, declining TCR diversity with age involved lost richness and lost evenness. Compared with age-matched healthy donors, untreated hematological or solid cancer patients showed higher blood TCR clonality.

This clonotype turned up a few times. Its antigen is currently unknown. TRB rearrangements spanning V, D and J were amplified using mixed TRB-A/B primers. TCRdb independently ran MiXCR on the multiplex PCR reads; one entry per CDR3 protein. The sample records 600 or so distinct CDR3 sequences, under 30% being singletons. The genes are TRBV6-1 and TRBJ2-7; D might be TRBD2 (5 bases). The sequencing input was blood. The sequence derives from a human donor in good health. The CDR3 loop is CASSGPLRGAYEQYF. The CDR3, as DNA: TGTGCCAGCAGTGGACCTCTCCGGGGTGCCTACGAGCAGTACTTC.